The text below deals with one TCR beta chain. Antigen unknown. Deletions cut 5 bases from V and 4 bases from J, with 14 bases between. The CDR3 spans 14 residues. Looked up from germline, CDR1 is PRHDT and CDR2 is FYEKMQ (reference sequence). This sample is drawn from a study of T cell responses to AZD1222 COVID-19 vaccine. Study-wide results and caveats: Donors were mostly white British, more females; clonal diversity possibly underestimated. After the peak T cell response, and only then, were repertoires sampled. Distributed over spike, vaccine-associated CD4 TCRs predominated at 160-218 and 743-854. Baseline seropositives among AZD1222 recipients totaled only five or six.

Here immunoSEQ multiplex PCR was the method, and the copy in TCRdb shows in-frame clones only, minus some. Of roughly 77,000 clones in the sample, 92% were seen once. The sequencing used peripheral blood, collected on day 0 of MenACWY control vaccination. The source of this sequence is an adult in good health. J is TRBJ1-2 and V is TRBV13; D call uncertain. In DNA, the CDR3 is TGTGCCAGCAGCCCGCAAACGGGGATCTATGGCTACACCTTC. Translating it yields CASSPQTGIYGYTF.